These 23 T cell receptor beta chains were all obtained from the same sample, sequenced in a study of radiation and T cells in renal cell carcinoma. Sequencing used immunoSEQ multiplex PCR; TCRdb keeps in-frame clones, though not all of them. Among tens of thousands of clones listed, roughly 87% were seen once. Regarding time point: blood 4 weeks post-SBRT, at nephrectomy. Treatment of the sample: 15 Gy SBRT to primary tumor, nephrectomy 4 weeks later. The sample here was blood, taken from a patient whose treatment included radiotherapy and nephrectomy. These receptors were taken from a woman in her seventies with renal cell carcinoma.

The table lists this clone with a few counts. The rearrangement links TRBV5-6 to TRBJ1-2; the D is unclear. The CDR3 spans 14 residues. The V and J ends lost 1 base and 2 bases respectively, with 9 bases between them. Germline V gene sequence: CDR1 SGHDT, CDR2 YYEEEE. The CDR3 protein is CASSLTTENYGYTF. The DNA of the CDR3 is TGTGCCAGCAGCTTGACGACCGAGAACTATGGCTACACCTTC.

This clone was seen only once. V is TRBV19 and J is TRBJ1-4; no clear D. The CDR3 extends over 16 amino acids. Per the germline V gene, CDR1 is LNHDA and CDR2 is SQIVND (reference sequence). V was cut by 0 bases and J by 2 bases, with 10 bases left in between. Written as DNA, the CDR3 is TGTGCCAGTAGTATAGAGTCGACAAGGACTAATGAAAAACTGTTTTTT. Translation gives CASSIESTRTNEKLFF.

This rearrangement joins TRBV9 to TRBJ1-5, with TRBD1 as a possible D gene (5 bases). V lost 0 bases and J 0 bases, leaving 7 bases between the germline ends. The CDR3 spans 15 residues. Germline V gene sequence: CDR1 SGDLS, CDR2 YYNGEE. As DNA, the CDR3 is TGTGCCAGCAGCGTAGGGGGGGATAGCAATCAGCCCCAGCATTTT. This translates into CASSVGGDSNQPQHF.

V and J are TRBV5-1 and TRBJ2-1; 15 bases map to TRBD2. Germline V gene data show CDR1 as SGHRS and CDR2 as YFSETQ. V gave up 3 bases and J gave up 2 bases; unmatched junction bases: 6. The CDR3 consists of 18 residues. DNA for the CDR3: TGCGCCAGCAGCTACGGACTAGCGGGGGGGATTACCTACAATGAGCAGTTCTTC. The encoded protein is CASSYGLAGGITYNEQFF.

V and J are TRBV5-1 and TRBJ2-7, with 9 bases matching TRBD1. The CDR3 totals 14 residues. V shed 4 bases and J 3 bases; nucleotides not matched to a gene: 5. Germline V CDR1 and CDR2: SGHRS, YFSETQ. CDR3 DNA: TGCGCCAGCAGCAGGGGACAGGGTGGCTACGAGCAGTACTTC. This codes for CASSRGQGGYEQYF.

The CDR3 reads CASSQGDRVDYGYTF. For the CDR3, the DNA is TGTGCCAGCAGCCAAGGGGACAGGGTAGACTATGGCTACACCTTC. This chain uses TRBV4-2 with TRBJ1-2, with 9 bases identical to TRBD1. The junction had 3 bases not matched to a gene; V was cut back by 1 base and J by 3 bases. Per the germline V gene, CDR1 is LGHNA and CDR2 is YNFKEQ. CDR3 size: 15 residues.

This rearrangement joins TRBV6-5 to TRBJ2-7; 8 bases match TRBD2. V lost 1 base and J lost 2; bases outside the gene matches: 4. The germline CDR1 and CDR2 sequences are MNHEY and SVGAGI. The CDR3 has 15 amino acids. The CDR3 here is CASSYFSGGTYEQYF. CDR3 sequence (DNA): TGTGCCAGCAGTTACTTCAGCGGGGGTACCTACGAGCAGTACTTC.

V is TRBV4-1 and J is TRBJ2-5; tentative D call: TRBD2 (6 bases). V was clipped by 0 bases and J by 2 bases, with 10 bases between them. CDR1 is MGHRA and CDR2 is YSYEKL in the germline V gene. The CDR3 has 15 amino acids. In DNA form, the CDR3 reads TGCGCCAGCAGCCAAGATACGGGGGAACAAGAGACCCAGTACTTC. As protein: CASSQDTGEQETQYF.

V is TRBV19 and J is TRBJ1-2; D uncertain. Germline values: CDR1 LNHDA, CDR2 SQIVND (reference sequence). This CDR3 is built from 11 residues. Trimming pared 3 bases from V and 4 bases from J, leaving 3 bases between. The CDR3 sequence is CASSMAYGYTF. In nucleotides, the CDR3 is TGTGCCAGTAGTATGGCCTATGGCTACACCTTC.

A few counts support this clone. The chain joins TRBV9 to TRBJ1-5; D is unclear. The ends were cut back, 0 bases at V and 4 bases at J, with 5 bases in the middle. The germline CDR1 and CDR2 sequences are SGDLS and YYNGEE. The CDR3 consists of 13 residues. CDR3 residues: CASSVGANQPQHF. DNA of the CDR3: TGTGCCAGCAGCGTAGGTGCAAATCAGCCCCAGCATTTT. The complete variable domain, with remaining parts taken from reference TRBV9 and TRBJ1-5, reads DSGVTQTPKHLITATGQRVTLRCSPRSGDLSVYWYQQSLDQGLQFLIQYYNGEERAKGNILERFSAQQFPDLHSELNLSSLELGDSALYFCASSVGANQPQHFGDGTRLSIL.

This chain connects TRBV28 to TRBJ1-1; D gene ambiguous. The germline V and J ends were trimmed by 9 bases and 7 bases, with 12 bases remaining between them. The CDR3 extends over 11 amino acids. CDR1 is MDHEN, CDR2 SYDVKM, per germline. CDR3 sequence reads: CASGKGYEAFF. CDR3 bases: TGTGCCAGTGGGAAAGGTTATGAAGCTTTCTTT.

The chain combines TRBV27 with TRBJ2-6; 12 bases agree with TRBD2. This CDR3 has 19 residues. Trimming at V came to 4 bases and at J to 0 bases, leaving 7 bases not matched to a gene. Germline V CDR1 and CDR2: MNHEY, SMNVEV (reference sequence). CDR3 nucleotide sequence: TGTGCCAGCAGTTCACTGGGACTAGCGGGCCTCTCTGGGGCCAACGTCCTGACTTTC. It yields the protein CASSSLGLAGLSGANVLTF.

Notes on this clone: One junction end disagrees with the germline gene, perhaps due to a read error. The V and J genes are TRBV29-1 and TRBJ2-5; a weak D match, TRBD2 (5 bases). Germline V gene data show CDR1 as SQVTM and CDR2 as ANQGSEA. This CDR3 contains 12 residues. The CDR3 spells CSVEEGSETQYF. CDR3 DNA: TGCAGCGTCGAAGAGGGTTCGGAGACCCAGTACTTC.

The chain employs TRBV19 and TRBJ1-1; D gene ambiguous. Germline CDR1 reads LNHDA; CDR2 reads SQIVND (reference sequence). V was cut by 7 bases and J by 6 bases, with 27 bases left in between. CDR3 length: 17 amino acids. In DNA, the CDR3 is TGTGCCAGTACCGATAGGTGGGTCAGTATCAGTTACGCTGAAGCTTTCTTT. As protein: CASTDRWVSISYAEAFF.

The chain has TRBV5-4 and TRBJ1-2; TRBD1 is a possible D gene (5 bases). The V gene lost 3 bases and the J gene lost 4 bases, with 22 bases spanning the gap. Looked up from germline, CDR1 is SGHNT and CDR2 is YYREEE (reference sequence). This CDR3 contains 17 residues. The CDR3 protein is CASSSGPPTGQGYGYTF. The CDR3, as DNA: TGTGCCAGCAGCTCCGGTCCCCCAACGGGGCAGGGCTATGGCTACACCTTC. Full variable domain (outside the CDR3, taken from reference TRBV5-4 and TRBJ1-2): ETGVTQSPTHLIKTRGQQVTLRCSSQSGHNTVSWYQQALGQGPQFIFQYYREEENGRGNFPPRFSGLQFPNYSSELNVNALELDDSALYLCASSSGPPTGQGYGYTFGSGTRLTVV.

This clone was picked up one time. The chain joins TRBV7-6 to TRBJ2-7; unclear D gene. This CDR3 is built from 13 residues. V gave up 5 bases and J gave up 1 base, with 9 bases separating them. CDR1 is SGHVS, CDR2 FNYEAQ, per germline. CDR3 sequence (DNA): TGTGCCAGCAGCCGATCTAGGTCCTACGAGCAGTACTTC. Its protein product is CASSRSRSYEQYF.

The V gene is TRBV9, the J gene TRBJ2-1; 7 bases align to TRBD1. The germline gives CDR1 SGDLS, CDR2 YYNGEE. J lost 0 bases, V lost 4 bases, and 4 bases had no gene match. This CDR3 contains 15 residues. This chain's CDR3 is CASSPPGGSYNEQFF. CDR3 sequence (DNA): TGTGCCAGCAGCCCCCCAGGGGGCTCCTACAATGAGCAGTTCTTC.

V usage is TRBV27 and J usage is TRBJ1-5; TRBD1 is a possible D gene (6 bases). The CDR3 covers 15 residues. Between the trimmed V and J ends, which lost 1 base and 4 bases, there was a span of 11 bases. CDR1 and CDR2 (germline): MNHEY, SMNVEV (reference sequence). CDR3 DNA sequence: TGTGCCAGCAGTTTATGGGGGGCTGAGAATCAGCCCCAGCATTTT. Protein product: CASSLWGAENQPQHF.

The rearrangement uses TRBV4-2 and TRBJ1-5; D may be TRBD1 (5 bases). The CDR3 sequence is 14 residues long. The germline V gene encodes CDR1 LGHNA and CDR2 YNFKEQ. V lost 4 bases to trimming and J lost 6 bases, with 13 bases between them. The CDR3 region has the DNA TGTGCCAGCAGCCCACTAGACAGTTTTCAGCCCCAGCATTTT. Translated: CASSPLDSFQPQHF.

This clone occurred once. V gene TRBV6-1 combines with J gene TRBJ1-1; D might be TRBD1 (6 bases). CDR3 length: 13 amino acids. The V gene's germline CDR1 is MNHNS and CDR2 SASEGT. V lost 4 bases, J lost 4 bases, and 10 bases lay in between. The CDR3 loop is CASSGQGTTEAFF. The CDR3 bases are TGTGCCAGCAGTGGGCAGGGGACCACTGAAGCTTTCTTT.

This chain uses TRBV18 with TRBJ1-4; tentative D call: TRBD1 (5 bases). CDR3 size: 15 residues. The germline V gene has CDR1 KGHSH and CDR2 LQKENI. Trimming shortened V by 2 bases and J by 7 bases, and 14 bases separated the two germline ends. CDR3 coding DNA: TGTGCCAGCTCACCATCCAGGGCGAAGAGTGAAAAACTGTTTTTT. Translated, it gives CASSPSRAKSEKLFF.

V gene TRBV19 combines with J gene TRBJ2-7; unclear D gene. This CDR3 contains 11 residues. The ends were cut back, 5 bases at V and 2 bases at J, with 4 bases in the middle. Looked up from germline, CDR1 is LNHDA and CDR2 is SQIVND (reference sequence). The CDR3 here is CASSSTYEQYF. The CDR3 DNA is TGTGCCAGTAGTTCAACCTACGAGCAGTACTTC.

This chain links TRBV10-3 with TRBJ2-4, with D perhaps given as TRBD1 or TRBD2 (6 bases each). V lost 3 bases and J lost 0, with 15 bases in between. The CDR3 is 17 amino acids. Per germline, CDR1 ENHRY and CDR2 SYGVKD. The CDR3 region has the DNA TGTGCCATCAGTGATAAGGGGGGATTGATAGCCAAAAACATTCAGTACTTC. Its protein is CAISDKGGLIAKNIQYF.